Presented here are 10 T cell receptor beta chains from one specimen sequenced in a study of shared clonotypes between healthy human individuals. The data were produced by immunoSEQ multiplex PCR, yet TCRdb's version contains in-frame clones alone and is incomplete. This sample has 1,500,000 or so clones, with about 98.5% found just once. The sample consisted of naive CD4+ T cells sorted from blood. Subset: CD45RA+ positively selected. The receptors here all came from a man younger than 45 in good health.

The chain joins TRBV28 to TRBJ1-3; D remains unclear. Germline CDR1 is MDHEN and CDR2 is SYDVKM. The germline V and J ends were trimmed by 5 bases and 6 bases, with 5 bases remaining between them. This CDR3 region has 11 residues. This chain's CDR3 is CASSPENTIYF. In DNA form, the CDR3 reads TGTGCCAGCAGTCCGGAAAACACCATATATTTT.

The rearrangement links TRBV6-5 to TRBJ2-7, with TRBD1 identical over 9 bases. The V gene end was trimmed by 4 bases and the J gene end by 11 bases; junction bases not matched to a gene: 12. Germline V CDR1 and CDR2: MNHEY, SVGAGI. This CDR3 comprises 14 residues. CDR3 nucleotide sequence: TGTGCCAGCAGTTTTCGACAGGGGGTCGGTCCCAAGTACTTC. Translated, it gives CASSFRQGVGPKYF.

The rearrangement links TRBV5-4 to TRBJ1-4; D perhaps matches TRBD1 (5 bases). V was trimmed by 4 bases and J by 8 bases, leaving 27 bases between them. This CDR3 spans 18 amino acids. CDR1 and CDR2 (germline): SGHNT, YYREEE (reference sequence). This CDR3 is CASSVGGGREAIAEKLFF. As DNA, the CDR3 is TGTGCCAGCAGCGTGGGGGGAGGACGCGAAGCTATAGCAGAAAAACTGTTTTTT.

The CDR3 nucleotides are TGTGCCAGCAGTGAAGGAGGGCAGATTAACCAGCCCCAGCATTTT. Protein: CASSEGGQINQPQHF. The chain combines TRBV6-1 with TRBJ1-5; no firm D call. V was clipped by 1 base and J by 7 bases, with 14 bases between them. CDR3 size: 15 residues. Per the germline V gene, CDR1 is MNHNS and CDR2 is SASEGT.

This clone has a single count. V gene TRBV28 combines with J gene TRBJ1-3, with a weak D call TRBD1 (6 bases). CDR1 and CDR2 from the germline V gene are MDHEN and SYDVKM. The CDR3 sequence is 15 residues long. Trimming took 5 bases from V and 3 from J, leaving 14 bases between them. This chain's CDR3 is CASSAPTGSGNTIYF. CDR3 nucleotides: TGTGCCAGCAGTGCTCCGACAGGTAGTGGAAACACCATATATTTT.

This chain connects TRBV5-5 to TRBJ2-1; the D is unclear. The germline gives CDR1 SGHKS, CDR2 YYEKEE (reference sequence). The CDR3 contains 16 residues. V gave up 4 bases and J gave up 0 bases, with 14 bases separating them. Here the CDR3 reads CASSPGPLSSYNEQFF. The CDR3 DNA reads TGTGCCAGCAGCCCCGGACCTCTAAGCTCCTACAATGAGCAGTTCTTC.

With respect to this clone: This specimen includes other DNA sequences encoding the same CDR3. The chain employs TRBV28 and TRBJ1-5; possibly TRBD1 for D (5 bases). Germline lookup yields CDR1 MDHEN and CDR2 SYDVKM. CDR3 size: 14 residues. Trimming pared 4 bases from V and 1 base from J, leaving 8 bases between. The CDR3 loop is CASSYRDSNQPQHF. CDR3 DNA sequence: TGTGCCAGCAGTTACCGGGACAGCAATCAGCCCCAGCATTTT.

This clone was observed a handful of times. At the DNA level, this CDR3 is encoded by other sequences in the same sample as well. This chain uses TRBV18 with TRBJ1-5, with 8 positions matching TRBD1. CDR3 length equals 14 residues. The V gene end was trimmed by 3 bases and the J gene end by 5 bases; junction bases not matched to a gene: 3. The germline V gene encodes CDR1 KGHSH and CDR2 LQKENI. The DNA for the CDR3 is TGTGCCAGCTCACCGGACAGGGTATATCAGCCCCAGCATTTT. This translates into CASSPDRVYQPQHF.

The rearrangement links TRBV7-2 to TRBJ2-7; possibly TRBD2 for D (6 bases). The CDR3 spans 14 residues. Trimming took 3 bases from V and 2 from J, leaving 11 bases between them. Per the germline V gene, CDR1 is SGHTA and CDR2 is FQGNSA. The CDR3 coding sequence is TGTGCCAGCAGCTTTAGTAGCGGACCCTACGAGCAGTACTTC. Its translation is CASSFSSGPYEQYF.

The chain employs TRBV10-2 and TRBJ1-5; tentative D call: TRBD1 (5 bases). Germline CDR1 WSHSY, CDR2 SAAADI. V lost 6 bases and J lost 2, with 14 bases in between. This CDR3 contains 15 residues. CDR3 region: CASRGTRSGNQPQHF. The CDR3 DNA sequence: TGCGCCAGCAGGGGGACCCGAAGTGGCAATCAGCCCCAGCATTTT.